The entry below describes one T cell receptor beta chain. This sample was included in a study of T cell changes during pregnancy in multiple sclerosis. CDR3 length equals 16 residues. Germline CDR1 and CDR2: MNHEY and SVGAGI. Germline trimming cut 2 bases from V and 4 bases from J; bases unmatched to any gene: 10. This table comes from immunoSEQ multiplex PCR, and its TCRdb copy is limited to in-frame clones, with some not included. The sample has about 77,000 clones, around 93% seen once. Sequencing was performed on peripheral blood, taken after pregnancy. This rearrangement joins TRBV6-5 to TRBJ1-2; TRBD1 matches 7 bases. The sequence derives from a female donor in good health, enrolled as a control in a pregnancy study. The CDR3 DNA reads TGTGCCAGCAGTTACGAAGCAGGGGGATCCGCCTATGGCTACACCTTC. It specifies CASSYEAGGSAYGYTF.